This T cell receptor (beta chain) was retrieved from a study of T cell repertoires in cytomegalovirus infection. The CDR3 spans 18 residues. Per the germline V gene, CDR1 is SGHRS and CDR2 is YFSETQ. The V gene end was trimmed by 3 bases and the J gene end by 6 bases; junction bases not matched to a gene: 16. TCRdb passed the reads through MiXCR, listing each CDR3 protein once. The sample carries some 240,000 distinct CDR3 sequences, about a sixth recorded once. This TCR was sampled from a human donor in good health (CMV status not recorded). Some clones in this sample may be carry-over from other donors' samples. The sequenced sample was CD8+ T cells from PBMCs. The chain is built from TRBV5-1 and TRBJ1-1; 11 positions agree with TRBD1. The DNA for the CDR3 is TGCGCCAGCAGCTCACTGTGGACAGGGGGCGCGGGGTCCCCTGAAGCTTTCTTT. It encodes CASSSLWTGGAGSPEAFF.